The sequence of this T cell receptor beta chain was determined in a study of cytotoxic CD8 clonotypes in ibrutinib-treated CLL (dated by TCRdb to the early 2020s). About the investigation overall: The cohort included around 16 treatment-naive and approximately twelve relapsed/refractory patients; 17 to 18 were IGHV unmutated. Partial responses were observed in around 25 patients and complete responses in 2; after a median follow-up of 68 months, remission was maintained in approximately 14 patients and progression was observed in some 12. Samples at response were collected after a median of 12 months of treatment, with a range of roughly 6 to 40 months. On average, each sample had some 260,000 productive templates and roughly 95,000 productive rearrangements. Of the 90 or so people in the trial, approximately 24 had longitudinal samples available. Cryopreserved peripheral blood mononuclear cells were obtained before treatment, at response, and at either sustained remission or disease progression. Every remission and progressive disease sample was obtained while ibrutinib was still being received by the patients. The paper as a whole reports these results and caveats: Sampling times were not matched between patients in sustained remission and patients whose disease was progressing, and lymph node repertoires were not examined. Clonality rose at ibrutinib response, remained stable during sustained remission, and dropped back toward baseline at progression. Public clonotypes were rare and either shrank or stayed stable during treatment, and the rise in clonality at ibrutinib response reflected expansion of private clonotypes. Baseline clonality exceeded that of age-matched healthy donors and correlated strongly with circulating CD8+ T-cell counts.

The goal of deep resolution MiSeq sequencing was a depth between 1 in 1 million and 1 in 200,000 T cells, and coverage averaged 10x per clonotype. The immunoSEQ hsTCRB Kit was used to generate the TCR beta libraries. The paper's data handling went like this. The data were analyzed with ImmunoSEQ Analyzer and ImmunoSEQ Data Assistant, and V, D and J gene assignments followed IMGT definitions. Clonality, with values ranging from 0 to 1, was calculated as one minus the normalized Shannon entropy of productive rearrangement frequencies. Public clonotype analysis was restricted to overrepresented clonotypes comprising at least 0.05% of each patient's repertoire. Some twelve repertoires from age-matched healthy donors, obtained from immuneACCESS, served as clonality controls. TCRdb re-hosts the immuneACCESS table, in-frame sequences only. Its copies lack some clones; in the studies checked, an unresolved V gene accounts for under half of them, and the cause for the rest is not known. Clone size and the V and J calls come from that table; the DNA yielded D and trimming. This sample lists some 93,000 clones; 78% were detected once. Of the sample, about 33% falls within the top ten clones.

The time point label for this specimen denotes: approximately twelve months on ibrutinib. Roughly 2 micrograms of genomic DNA were extracted from cryopreserved PBMCs for TCR beta library preparation. Longitudinal blood samples from CLL patients on ibrutinib monotherapy were analyzed using high-throughput TCR beta sequencing. The patients took part in an open-label, single-center phase 2 trial of ibrutinib monotherapy. CDR1 and CDR2 are drawn from the germline V gene: SGHRS, YFSETQ. There are 13 amino acids in the CDR3, from cysteine to phenylalanine inclusive. Here the CDR3 DNA is all that survives: 39 bases in frame from base 1. V is shortened by 0 bases, J by 1 base, and the region joining them spans 1 base. About this clone itself: No antigen is known for it. No much larger clone exists at a distance of one base, and base qualities are not known.

The chain is encoded by TRBV5-1 joined to TRBJ2-2, with no reliable assignment of the D segment. The specimen was PBMCs, collected after 12 months of ibrutinib treatment. The TCR was taken from a human donor with chronic lymphocytic leukemia. The nucleotide sequence reads as follows: TGCGCCAGCAGCTTGGGGAACACCGGGGAGCTGTTTTTT. Translated, it reads CASSLGNTGELFF.